This TCR beta chain was captured by sequencing in a study of blood T cell repertoires in COVID-19. Study-wide background: PBMCs, B-cell-depleted T cells, or T cells provided the cDNA or gDNA that made up the material.

Per the original methods: Amplification with reference gene primers provided the estimates of nucleated cell counts. The method was immunoSEQ multiplex PCR; TCRdb's version includes in-frame clones alone and lacks a portion of them. Clone size and the V and J calls come from that table; the DNA yielded D and trimming. Of approximately 68,000 clones detected, approximately 90% appear once; the ten largest clones hold approximately 11%. Germline CDR1 and CDR2: MDHEN and SYDVKM. Trimming pared 6 bases from V and 1 base from J, leaving 12 bases between. This CDR3 has 14 residues. The source material was peripheral blood. The rearrangement joins TRBV28 to TRBJ2-5; a possible D gene is TRBD2 (5 bases). This clonotype was obtained from a man between 65 and 85 years old with active or convalescent COVID-19. This chain's CDR3 is CASRPGLSQETQYF. CDR3 coding DNA: TGTGCCAGCAGACCCGGACTGTCCCAAGAGACCCAGTACTTC.